This TCR beta chain was identified in a study of blood T cell repertoires in COVID-19. V shed 1 base, J shed 3 bases, and the junction held 11 bases outside the gene matches. The CDR3 runs to 17 residues. In germline, CDR1 is LNHNV, CDR2 YYDKDF (reference sequence). Some clones are missing from TCRdb's copy, which holds only in-frame ones; the method was immunoSEQ multiplex PCR. The table lists 360,000 or so clones, about 88% of them singletons. This receptor was identified in a young woman who had recovered from COVID-19. The specimen sequenced was PBMCs or T cells enriched from blood (not recorded which). The chain carries TRBV15 and TRBJ1-1, with 7 positions matching TRBD1. CDR3 nucleotides: TGTGCCACCAGCAGAGGACAGGGTTACCGGATGGACACTGAAGCTTTCTTT. Amino acid sequence: CATSRGQGYRMDTEAFF.